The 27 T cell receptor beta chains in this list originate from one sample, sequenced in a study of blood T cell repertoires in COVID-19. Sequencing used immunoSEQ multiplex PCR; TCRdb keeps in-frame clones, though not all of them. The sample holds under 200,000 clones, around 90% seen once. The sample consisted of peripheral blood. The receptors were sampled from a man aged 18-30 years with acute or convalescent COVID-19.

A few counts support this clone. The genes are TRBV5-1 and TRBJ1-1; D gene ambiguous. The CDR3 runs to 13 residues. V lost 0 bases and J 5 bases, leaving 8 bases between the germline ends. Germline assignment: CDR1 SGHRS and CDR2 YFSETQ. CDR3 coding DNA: TGCGCCAGCAGCTTGGAATGGGCGACTGAAGCTTTCTTT. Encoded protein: CASSLEWATEAFF.

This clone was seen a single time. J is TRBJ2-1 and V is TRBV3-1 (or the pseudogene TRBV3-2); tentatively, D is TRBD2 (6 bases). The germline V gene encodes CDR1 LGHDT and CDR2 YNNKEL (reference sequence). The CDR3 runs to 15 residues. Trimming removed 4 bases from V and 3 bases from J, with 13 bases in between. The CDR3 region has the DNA TGTGCCAGCAGCCTCTGGACGGGGGTCTACAATGAGCAGTTCTTC. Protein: CASSLWTGVYNEQFF.

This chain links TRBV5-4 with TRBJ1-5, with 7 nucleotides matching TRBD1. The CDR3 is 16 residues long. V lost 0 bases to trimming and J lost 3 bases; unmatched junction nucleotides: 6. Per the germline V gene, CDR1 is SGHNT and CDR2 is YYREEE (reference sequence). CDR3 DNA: TGTGCCAGCAGCTTGGATGGGGGACAGTCCAATCAGCCCCAGCATTTT. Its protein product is CASSLDGGQSNQPQHF.

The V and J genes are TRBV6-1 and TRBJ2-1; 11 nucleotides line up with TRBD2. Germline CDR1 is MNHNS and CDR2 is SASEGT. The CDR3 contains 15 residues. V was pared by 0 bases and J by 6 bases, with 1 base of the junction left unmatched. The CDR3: CASSEASGGANEQFF. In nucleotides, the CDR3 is TGTGCCAGCAGTGAAGCTAGCGGGGGGGCCAATGAGCAGTTCTTC.

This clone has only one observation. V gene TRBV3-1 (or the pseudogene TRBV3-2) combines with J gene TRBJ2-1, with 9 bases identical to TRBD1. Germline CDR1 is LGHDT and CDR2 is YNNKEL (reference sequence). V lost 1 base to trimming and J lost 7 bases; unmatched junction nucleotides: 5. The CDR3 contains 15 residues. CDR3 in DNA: TGTGCCAGCAGCCAAGCGAGACAGGGGGGTAATGAGCAGTTCTTC. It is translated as CASSQARQGGNEQFF.

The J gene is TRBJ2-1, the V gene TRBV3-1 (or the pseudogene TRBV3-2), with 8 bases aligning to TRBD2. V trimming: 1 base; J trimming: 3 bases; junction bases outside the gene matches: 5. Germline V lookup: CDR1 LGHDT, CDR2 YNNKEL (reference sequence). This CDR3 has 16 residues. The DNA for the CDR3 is TGTGCCAGCAGCCAAGCAGCGGGGGTGTTCTACAATGAGCAGTTCTTC. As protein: CASSQAAGVFYNEQFF.

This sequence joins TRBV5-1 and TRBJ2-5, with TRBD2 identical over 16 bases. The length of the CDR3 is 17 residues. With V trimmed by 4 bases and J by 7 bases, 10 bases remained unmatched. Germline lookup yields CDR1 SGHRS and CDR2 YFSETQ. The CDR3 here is CASSQGLAGGEERTQYF. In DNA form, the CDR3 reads TGCGCCAGCAGCCAGGGACTAGCGGGGGGGGAAGAGCGGACCCAGTACTTC.

The CDR3 here is CASSLVLWTVLNTEAFF. The CDR3 nucleotides read TGTGCCAGTAGTCTGGTCCTTTGGACAGTCTTGAACACTGAAGCTTTCTTT. The chain carries TRBV19 and TRBJ1-1, with a tentative D call TRBD1 (6 bases). The V gene's germline CDR1 is LNHDA and CDR2 SQIVND (reference sequence). The CDR3 is 17 amino acids. V was cut by 5 bases and J by 0 bases, with 19 bases left in between.

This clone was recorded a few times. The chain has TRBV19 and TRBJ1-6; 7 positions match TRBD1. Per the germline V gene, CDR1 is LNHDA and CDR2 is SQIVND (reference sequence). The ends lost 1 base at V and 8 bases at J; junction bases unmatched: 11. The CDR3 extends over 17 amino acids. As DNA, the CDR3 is TGTGCCAGTAGTATAGGTTGGACCCAGGGGGTTTATTCACCCCTCCACTTT. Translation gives CASSIGWTQGVYSPLHF. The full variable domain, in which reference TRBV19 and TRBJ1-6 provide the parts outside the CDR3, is DGGITQSPKYLFRKEGQNVTLSCEQNLNHDAMYWYRQDPGQGLRLIYYSQIVNDFQKGDIAEGYSVSREKKESFPLTVTSAQKNPTAFYLCASSIGWTQGVYSPLHFGNGTRLTVT.

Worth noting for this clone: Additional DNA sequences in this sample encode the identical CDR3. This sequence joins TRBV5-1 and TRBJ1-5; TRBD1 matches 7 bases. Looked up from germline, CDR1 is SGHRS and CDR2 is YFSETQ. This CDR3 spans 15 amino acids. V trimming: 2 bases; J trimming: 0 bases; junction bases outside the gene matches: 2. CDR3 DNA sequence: TGCGCCAGCAGCTTAGGGACAGATAGCAATCAGCCCCAGCATTTT. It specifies CASSLGTDSNQPQHF.

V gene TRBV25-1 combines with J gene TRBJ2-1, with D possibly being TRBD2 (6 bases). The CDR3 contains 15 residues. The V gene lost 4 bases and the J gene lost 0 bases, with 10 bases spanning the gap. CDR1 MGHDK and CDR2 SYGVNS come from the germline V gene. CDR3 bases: TGTGCCAGCAGTGGGGGACTCAGCTCCTACAATGAGCAGTTCTTC. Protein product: CASSGGLSSYNEQFF.

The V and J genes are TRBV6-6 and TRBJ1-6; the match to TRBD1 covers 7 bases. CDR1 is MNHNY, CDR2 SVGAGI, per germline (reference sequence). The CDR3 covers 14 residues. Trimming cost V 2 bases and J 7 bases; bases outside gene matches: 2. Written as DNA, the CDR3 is TGTGCCAGCAGTTACGAGACAGGGAATTCACCCCTCCACTTT. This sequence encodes CASSYETGNSPLHF.

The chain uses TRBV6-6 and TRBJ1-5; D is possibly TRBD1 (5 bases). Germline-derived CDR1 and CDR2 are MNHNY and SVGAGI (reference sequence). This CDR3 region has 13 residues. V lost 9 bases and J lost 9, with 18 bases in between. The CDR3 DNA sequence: TGTGCCAGTTATGGTCAGGGAAAAGGGCCCCAGCATTTT. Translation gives CASYGQGKGPQHF.

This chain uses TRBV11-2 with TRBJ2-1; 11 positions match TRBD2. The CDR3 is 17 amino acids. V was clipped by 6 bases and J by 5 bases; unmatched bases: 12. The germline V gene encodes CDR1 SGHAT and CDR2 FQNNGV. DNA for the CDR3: TGTGCCAGCAGGTCCCTTTCCGGGACTAGCGGCAACAATGAGCAGTTCTTC. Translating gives CASRSLSGTSGNNEQFF.

CDR3 in amino acids: CASSLVLQGVGDEAFF. CDR3 DNA: TGCGCCAGCAGCTTGGTTCTTCAGGGGGTAGGGGATGAAGCTTTCTTT. V gene TRBV5-1 combines with J gene TRBJ1-1, with 7 bases that match TRBD1. With 0 bases clipped from V and 7 bases from J, the junction kept 12 bases outside the gene matches. The CDR3 has 16 amino acids. Germline V gene lookup returns CDR1 SGHRS and CDR2 YFSETQ.

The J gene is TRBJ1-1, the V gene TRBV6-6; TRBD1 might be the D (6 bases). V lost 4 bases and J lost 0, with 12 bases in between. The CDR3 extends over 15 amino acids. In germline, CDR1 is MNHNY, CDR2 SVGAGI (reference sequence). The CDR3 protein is CASSFRTDMNTEAFF. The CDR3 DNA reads TGTGCCAGCAGTTTCAGGACAGACATGAACACTGAAGCTTTCTTT.

CDR3 loop: CASKKWERANTEAFF. In DNA form, the CDR3 reads TGTGCCAGTAAAAAATGGGAGAGGGCGAACACTGAAGCTTTCTTT. V usage is TRBV7-8 and J usage is TRBJ1-1; unclear D gene. The length of the CDR3 is 15 residues. Germline V lookup: CDR1 SGHVS, CDR2 FQNEAQ. Trimming shortened V by 9 bases and J by 1 base, and 18 bases separated the two germline ends.

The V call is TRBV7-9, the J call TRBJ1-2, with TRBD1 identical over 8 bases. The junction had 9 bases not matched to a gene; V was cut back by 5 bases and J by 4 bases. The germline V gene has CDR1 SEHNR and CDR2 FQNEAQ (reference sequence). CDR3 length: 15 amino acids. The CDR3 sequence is CASSPPGQESYGYTF. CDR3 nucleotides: TGTGCCAGCAGCCCACCGGGACAGGAAAGCTATGGCTACACCTTC.

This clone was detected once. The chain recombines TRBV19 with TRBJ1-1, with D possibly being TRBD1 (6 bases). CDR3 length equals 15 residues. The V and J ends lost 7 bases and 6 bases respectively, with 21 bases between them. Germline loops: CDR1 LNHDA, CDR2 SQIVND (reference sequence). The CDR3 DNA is TGTGCCAGTACCTCGTCAGGGGTAGGGTGGCCTGAAGCTTTCTTT. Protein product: CASTSSGVGWPEAFF.

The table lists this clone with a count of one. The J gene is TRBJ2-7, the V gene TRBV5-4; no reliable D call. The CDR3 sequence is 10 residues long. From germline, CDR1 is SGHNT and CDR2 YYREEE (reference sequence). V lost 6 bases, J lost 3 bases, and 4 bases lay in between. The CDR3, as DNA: TGTGCCAGCACCCACTACGAGCAGTACTTC. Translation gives CASTHYEQYF.

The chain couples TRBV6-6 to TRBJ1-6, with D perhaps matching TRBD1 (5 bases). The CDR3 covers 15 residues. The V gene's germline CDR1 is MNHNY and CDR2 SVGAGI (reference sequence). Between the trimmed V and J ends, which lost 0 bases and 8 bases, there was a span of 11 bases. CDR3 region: CASSYSMPGDSPLHF. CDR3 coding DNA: TGTGCCAGCAGTTACTCGATGCCGGGGGATTCACCCCTCCACTTT.

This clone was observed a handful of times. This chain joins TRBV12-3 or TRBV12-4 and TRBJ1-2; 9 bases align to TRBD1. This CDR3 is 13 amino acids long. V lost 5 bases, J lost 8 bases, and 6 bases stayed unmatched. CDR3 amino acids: CASSRDREYGYTF. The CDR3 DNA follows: TGTGCCAGCAGTCGGGACAGGGAATACGGCTACACCTTC.

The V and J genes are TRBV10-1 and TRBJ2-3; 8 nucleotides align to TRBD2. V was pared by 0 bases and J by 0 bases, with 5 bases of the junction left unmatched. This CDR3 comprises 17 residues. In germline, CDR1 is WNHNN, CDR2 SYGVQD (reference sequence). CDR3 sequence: CASSESKAGVSTDTQYF. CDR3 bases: TGCGCCAGCAGTGAGTCGAAAGCGGGGGTTAGCACAGATACGCAGTATTTT.

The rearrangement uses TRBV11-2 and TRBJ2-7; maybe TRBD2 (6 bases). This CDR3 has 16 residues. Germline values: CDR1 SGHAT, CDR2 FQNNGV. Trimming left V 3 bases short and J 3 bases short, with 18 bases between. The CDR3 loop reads CASSFQSGLGGYEQYF. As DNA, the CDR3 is TGTGCCAGCAGCTTCCAGAGCGGACTCGGGGGCTACGAGCAGTACTTC. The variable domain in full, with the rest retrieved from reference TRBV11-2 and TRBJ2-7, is EAGVAQSPRYKIIEKRQSVAFWCNPISGHATLYWYQQILGQGPKLLIQFQNNGVVDDSQLPKDRFSAERLKGVDSTLKIQPAKLEDSAVYLCASSFQSGLGGYEQYFGPGTRLTVT.

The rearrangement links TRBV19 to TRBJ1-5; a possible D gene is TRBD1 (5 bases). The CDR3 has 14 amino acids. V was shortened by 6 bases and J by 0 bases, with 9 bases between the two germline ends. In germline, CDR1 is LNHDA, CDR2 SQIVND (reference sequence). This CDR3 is CASRATVSNQPQHF. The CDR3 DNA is TGTGCCAGTAGGGCGACAGTTAGCAATCAGCCCCAGCATTTT.

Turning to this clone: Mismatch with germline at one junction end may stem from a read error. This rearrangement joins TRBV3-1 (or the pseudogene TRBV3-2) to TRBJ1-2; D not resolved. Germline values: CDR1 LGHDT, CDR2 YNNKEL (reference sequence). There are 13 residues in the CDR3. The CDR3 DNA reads TGTGCCAGCAGTCAAGCCTTGAGGTATGGCTACACCTTC. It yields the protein CASSQALRYGYTF.

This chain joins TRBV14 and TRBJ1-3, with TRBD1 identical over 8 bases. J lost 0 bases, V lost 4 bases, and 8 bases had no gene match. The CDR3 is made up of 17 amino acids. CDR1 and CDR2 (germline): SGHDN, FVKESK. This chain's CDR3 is CASSPRTGSSSGNTIYF. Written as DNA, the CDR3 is TGTGCCAGCAGCCCACGGACAGGGAGTAGCTCTGGAAACACCATATATTTT.